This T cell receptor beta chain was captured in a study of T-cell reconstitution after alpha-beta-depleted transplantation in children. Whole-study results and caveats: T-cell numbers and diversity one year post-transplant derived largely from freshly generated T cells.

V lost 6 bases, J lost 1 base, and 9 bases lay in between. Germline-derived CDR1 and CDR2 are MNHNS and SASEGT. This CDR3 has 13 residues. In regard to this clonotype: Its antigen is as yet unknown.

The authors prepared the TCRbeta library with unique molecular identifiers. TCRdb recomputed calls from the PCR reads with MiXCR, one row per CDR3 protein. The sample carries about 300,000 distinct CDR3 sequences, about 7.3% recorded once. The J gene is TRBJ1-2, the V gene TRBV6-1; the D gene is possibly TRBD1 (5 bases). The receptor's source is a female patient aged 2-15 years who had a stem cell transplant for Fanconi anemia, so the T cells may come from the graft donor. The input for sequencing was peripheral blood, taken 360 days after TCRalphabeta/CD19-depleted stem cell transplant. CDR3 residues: CASRRDVNYGYTF. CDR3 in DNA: TGTGCCAGCAGGCGGGACGTTAACTATGGCTACACCTTC.